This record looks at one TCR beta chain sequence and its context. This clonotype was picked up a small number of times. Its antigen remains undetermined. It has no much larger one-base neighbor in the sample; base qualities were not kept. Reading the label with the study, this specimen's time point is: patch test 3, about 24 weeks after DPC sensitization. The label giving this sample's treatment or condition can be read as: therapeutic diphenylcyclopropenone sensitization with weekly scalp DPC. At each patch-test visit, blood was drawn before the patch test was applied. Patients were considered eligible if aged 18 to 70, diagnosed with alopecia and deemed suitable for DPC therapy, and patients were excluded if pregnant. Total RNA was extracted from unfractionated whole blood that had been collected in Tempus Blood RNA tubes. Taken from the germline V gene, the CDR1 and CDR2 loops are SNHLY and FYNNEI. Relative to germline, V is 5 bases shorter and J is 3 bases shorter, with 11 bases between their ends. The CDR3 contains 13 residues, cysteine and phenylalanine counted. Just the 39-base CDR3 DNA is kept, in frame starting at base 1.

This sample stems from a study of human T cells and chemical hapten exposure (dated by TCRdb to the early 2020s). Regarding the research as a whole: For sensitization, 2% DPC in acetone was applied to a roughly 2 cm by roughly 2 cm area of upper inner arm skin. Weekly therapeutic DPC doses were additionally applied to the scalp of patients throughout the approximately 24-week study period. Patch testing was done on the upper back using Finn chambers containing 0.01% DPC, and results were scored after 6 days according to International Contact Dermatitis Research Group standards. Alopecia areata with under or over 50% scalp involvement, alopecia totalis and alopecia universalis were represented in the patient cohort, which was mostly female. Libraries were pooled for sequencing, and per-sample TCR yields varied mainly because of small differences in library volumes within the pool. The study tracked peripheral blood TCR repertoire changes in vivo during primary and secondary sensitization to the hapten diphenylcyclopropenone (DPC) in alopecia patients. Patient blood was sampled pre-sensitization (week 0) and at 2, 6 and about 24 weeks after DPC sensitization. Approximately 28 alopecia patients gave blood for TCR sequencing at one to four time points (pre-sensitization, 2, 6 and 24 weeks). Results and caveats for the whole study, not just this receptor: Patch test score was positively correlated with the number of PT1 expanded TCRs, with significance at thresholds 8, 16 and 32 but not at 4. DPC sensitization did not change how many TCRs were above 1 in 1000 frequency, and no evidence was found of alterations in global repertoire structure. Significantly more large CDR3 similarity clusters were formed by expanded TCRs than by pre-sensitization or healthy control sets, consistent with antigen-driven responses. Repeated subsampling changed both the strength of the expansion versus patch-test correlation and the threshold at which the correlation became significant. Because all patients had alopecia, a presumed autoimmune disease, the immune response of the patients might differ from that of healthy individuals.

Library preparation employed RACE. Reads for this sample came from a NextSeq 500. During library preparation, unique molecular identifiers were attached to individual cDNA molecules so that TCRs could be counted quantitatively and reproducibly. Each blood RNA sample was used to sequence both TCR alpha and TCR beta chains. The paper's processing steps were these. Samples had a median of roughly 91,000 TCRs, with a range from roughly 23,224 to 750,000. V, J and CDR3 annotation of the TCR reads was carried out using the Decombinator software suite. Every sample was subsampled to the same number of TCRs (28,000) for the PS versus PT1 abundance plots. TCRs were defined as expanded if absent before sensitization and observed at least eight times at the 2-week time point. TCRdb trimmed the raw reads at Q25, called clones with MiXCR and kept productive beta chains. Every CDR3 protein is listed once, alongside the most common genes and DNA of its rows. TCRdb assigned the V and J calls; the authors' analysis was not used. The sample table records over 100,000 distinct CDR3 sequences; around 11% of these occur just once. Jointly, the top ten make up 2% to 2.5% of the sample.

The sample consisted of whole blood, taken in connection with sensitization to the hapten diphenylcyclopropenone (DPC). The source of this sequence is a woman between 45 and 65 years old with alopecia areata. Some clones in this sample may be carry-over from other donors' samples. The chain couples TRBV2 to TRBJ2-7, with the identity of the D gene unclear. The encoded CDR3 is CASSCDSSYEQYF. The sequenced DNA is TGTGCCAGCAGTTGTGACTCCAGCTACGAGCAGTACTTC.